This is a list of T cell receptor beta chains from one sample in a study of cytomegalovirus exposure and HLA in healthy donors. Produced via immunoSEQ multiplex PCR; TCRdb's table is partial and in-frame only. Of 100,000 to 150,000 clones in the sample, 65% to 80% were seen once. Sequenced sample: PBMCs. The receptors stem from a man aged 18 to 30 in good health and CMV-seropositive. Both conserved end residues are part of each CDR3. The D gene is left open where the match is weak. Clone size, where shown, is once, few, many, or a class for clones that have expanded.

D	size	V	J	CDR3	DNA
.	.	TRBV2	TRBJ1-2	CASSPDRTRSYGYTF	TGTGCCAGCAGCCCCGACAGGACCCGGAGTTATGGCTACACCTTC
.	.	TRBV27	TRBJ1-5	CASSLRQNNQPQHF	TGTGCCAGCAGTTTGAGACAGAACAATCAGCCCCAGCATTTT
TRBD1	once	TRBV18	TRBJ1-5	CASSPDRVSNQPQHF	TGTGCCAGCTCACCAGACAGGGTCAGCAATCAGCCCCAGCATTTT
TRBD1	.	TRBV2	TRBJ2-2	CASSEWTGRTGELFF	TGTGCCAGCAGTGAATGGACAGGCCGCACCGGGGAGCTGTTTTTT
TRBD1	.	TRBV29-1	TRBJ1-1	CSARGLNTEAFF	TGCAGCGCCAGGGGGCTGAACACTGAAGCTTTCTTT
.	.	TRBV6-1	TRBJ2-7	CASSELRGEQYF	TGTGCCAGCAGTGAATTGAGAGGCGAGCAGTACTTC
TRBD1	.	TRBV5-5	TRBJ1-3	CASSLDHRGGNTIYF	TGTGCCAGCAGCTTGGATCACAGGGGTGGAAACACCATATATTTT
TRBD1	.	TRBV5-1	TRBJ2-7	CASSSQGAGYEQYF	TGCGCCAGCAGCTCACAGGGGGCAGGCTACGAGCAGTACTTC
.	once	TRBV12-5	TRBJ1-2	CASGLAPGGYTF	TGTGCTAGTGGTTTGGCTCCGGGAGGCTACACCTTC
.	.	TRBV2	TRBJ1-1	CASRQTDTWNTEAFF	TGTGCCAGCAGACAAACGGACACATGGAACACTGAAGCTTTCTTT
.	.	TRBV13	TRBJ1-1	CASSFGDSRTTEAFF	TGTGCCAGCAGCTTCGGTGACAGCCGAACGACTGAAGCTTTCTTT
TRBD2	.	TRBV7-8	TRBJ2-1	CASSGLLAGAKSSYNEQFF	TGTGCCAGCAGCGGATTACTAGCGGGAGCGAAAAGCTCCTACAATGAGCAGTTCTTC
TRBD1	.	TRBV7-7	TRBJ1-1	CASSLGQEEDTEAFF	TGTGCTAGCAGCTTAGGACAGGAAGAGGACACTGAAGCTTTCTTT
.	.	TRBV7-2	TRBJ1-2	CASSQEQGHIGYGYTF	TGTGCCAGCAGCCAAGAACAGGGACATATCGGCTATGGCTACACCTTC
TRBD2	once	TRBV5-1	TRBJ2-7	CASSLGAGGVPYEQYF	TGCGCCAGCAGCTTGGGAGCGGGGGGTGTCCCATACGAGCAGTACTTC
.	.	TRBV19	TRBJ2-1	CASSFLGVRGSYNEQFF	TGTGCCAGTAGTTTTTTAGGGGTAAGGGGCTCCTACAATGAGCAGTTCTTC
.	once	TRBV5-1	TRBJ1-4	CASSFGGESNEKLFF	TGCGCCAGCAGCTTCGGAGGGGAATCTAATGAAAAACTGTTTTTT
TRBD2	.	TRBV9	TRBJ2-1	CASSPVGGGWSGGALDEQFF	TGTGCCAGCAGCCCCGTTGGTGGGGGGTGGAGCGGGGGAGCGCTGGATGAGCAGTTCTTC
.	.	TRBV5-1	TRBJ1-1	CASSFGPGEENTEAFF	TGCGCCAGCAGCTTTGGGCCTGGGGAGGAGAACACTGAAGCTTTCTTT
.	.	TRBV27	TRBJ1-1	CATLEAFF	TGTGCCACCTTAGAAGCTTTCTTT
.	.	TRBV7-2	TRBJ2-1	CASSLFSLDEQFF	TGTGCCAGCAGCCTGTTTAGTCTCGATGAGCAGTTCTTC
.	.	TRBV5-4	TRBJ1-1	CASSLDMGKGGTEAFF	TGTGCCAGCAGCTTGGATATGGGGAAAGGAGGGACTGAAGCTTTCTTT
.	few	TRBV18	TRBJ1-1	CASSPNHRPYKNTEAFF	TGTGCCAGCTCACCAAACCACAGGCCATACAAGAACACTGAAGCTTTCTTT
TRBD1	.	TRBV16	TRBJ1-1	CASSQPGQGIEAFF	TGTGCCAGCAGCCAACCGGGACAGGGAATTGAAGCTTTCTTT
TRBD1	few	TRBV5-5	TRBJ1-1	CASSFGTGFAEAFF	TGTGCCAGCAGCTTTGGGACAGGGTTCGCTGAAGCCTTCTTT
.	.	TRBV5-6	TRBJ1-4	CASRLAGEGEKLFF	TGTGCCAGCAGACTGGCAGGGGAAGGCGAAAAACTGTTTTTT
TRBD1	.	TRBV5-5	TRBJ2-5	CASSPRGRETQYF	TGTGCCAGCAGCCCCAGGGGGCGGGAGACCCAGTACTTC
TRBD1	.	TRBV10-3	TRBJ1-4	CAISETGTGNEKLFF	TGTGCCATCAGTGAGACAGGGACAGGGAATGAAAAACTGTTTTTT
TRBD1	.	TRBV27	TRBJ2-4	CASSTRGRLAKNIQYF	TGTGCCAGCAGCACCAGGGGGCGCTTGGCCAAAAACATTCAGTACTTC
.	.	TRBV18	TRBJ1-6	CASSKFGEGANSPLHF	TGTGCCAGCTCAAAATTCGGGGAAGGTGCAAATTCACCCCTCCACTTT
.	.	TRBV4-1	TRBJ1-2	CASSPTASVGYTF	TGCGCCAGCAGCCCGACAGCCAGCGTTGGCTACACCTTC
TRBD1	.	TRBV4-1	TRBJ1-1	CASSQETRGLSEAFF	TGCGCCAGCAGCCAAGAAACCAGGGGGCTCTCTGAAGCTTTCTTT
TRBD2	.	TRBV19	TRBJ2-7	CASSIDRGGEQYF	TGTGCCAGTAGTATCGACCGGGGGGGGGAGCAGTACTTC
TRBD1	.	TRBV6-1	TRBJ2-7	CASYSRTGSSYEQYF	TGTGCCAGCTATTCTCGGACAGGGAGCTCCTACGAGCAGTACTTC
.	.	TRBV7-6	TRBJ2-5	CASSPFRGLETQYF	TGTGCCAGCAGCCCTTTTCGAGGGTTGGAGACCCAGTACTTC
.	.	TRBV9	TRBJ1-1	CASSVGLSGDEAFF	TGTGCCAGCAGCGTAGGGCTCAGCGGAGATGAAGCTTTCTTT
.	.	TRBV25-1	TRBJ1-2	CASSAGRGYGYTF	TGTGCCAGCAGTGCCGGGAGGGGCTATGGCTACACCTTC
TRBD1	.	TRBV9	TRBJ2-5	CASSPEGTGRETQYF	TGTGCCAGCAGCCCAGAAGGGACAGGCCGGGAGACCCAGTACTTC
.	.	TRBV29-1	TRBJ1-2	CSVENRADYGYTF	TGCAGCGTTGAAAACAGGGCAGACTATGGCTACACCTTC
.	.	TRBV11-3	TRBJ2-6	CASSQGSGANVLTF	TGTGCCAGCAGCCAGGGGTCTGGGGCCAACGTCCTGACTTTC
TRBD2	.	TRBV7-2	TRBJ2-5	CASSSGTKRETQYF	TGTGCCAGCAGCTCGGGGACTAAAAGAGAGACCCAGTACTTC
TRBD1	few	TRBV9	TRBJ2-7	CASSEGTGSSYEQYF	TGTGCCAGCAGCGAGGGGACAGGGAGCTCCTACGAGCAGTACTTC
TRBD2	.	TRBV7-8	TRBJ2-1	CASSSRTSGSSYNEQFF	TGTGCCAGCAGCTCCCGGACTAGCGGAAGCTCCTACAATGAGCAGTTCTTC